This TCR beta chain originates from a study of tumor-infiltrating lymphocytes in primary liver carcinoma. Turning to the study itself: Read depth, roughly 3.5 to 7.5 million productive TCRbeta reads, did not differ significantly between tissues.

The researchers produced TCR beta cDNA from around 500 ng total RNA with a constant-region primer. Each TCR beta library was derived from three nested multiplex PCR rounds that employed slightly modified ARM-PCR. Researchers ran the first two PCR rounds for ten to eleven cycles each with TRBV1-TRBV30 forward primers and a C-beta reverse primer. TCRdb recomputed calls from the multiplex PCR reads with MiXCR, one row per CDR3 protein. The top ten clones hold approximately 7% of a sample with 150,000 to 200,000 distinct CDR3 sequences, 65% of them seen once. Study-level findings and limits: Relative to blood, tumors carried a significantly larger fraction of the repertoire in their top 250 clones (p = 0.039).

Unsorted whole blood yielded blood RNA, and germline DNA was extracted as well. Patients had chronic HBV infection and were treatment-naive. Researchers reported drawing approximately 4 milliliters of peripheral blood before surgery. In regard to this clonotype: Its antigen remains unknown. The CDR3 end shows no conserved phenylalanine or tryptophan, and so a read error is likely.

V lost 5 bases and J lost 5, with 13 bases in between. The CDR3 runs 14 residues. The TCR sequence derives from a woman aged 55-75 years with primary liver carcinoma and hepatitis B virus infection. Sequenced material: peripheral blood. The rearrangement uses TRBV12-3 or TRBV12-4 and TRBJ2-1; tentatively, D is TRBD1 or TRBD2 (5 bases each). The CDR3 here is CASSRQILDNEQFL. The CDR3 nucleotides are TGTGCCAGCAGTAGACAGATACTAGACAATGAGCAGTTCCTC.